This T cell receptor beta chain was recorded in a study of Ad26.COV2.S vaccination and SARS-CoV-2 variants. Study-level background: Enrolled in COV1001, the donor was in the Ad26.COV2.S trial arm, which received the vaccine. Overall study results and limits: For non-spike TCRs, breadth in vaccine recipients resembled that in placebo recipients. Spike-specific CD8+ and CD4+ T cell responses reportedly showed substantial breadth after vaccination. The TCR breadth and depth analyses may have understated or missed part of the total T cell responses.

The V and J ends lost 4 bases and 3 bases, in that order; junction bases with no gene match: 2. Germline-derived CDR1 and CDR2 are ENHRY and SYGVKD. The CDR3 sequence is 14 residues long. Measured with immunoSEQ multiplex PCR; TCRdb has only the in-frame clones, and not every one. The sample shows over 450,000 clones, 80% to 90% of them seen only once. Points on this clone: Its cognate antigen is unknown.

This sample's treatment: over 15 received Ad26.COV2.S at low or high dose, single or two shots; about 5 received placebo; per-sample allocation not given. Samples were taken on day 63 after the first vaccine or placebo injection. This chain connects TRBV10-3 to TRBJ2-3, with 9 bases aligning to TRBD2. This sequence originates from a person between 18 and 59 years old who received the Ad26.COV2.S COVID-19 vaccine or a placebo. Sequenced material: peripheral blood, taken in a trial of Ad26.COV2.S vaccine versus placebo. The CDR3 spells CAISAGLATDTQYF. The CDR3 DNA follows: TGTGCCATCAGTGCGGGACTAGCAACAGATACGCAGTATTTT.